This passage covers 11 T cell receptor beta chains from one sample sequenced in a study of identical twins. TCRdb reprocessed the 5' RACE reads with MiXCR, giving one entry per CDR3 protein. The sample carries about 530,000 distinct CDR3 sequences, around 20% recorded once. The sample was also linked to a second study, of yellow fever vaccine responses in identical twins.

Material: CD4+ T cells sorted from blood. The receptor set was obtained from a woman under 30 in good health.

This clonotype has only a few counts. V is TRBV5-1 and J is TRBJ2-2, with TRBD1 as a possible D gene (5 bases). CDR3 length equals 15 residues. Between the trimmed V and J ends, which lost 3 bases and 6 bases, there was a span of 15 bases. Germline CDR1 SGHRS, CDR2 YFSETQ. The CDR3, as DNA: TGCGCCAGCAGCTGGGGCAACTTAGACCCCGGGGAGCTGTTTTTT. Amino acid sequence: CASSWGNLDPGELFF.

The chain is built from TRBV20-1 and TRBJ2-1; 8 nucleotides match TRBD2. Germline lookup yields CDR1 DFQATT and CDR2 SNEGSKA (reference sequence). Unmatched junction bases numbered 5, after V lost 5 bases and J lost 5 bases. The CDR3 spans 13 residues. CDR3 region: CSAEGLGNNEQFF. CDR3 DNA sequence: TGCAGTGCTGAGGGACTAGGAAACAATGAGCAGTTCTTC.

This chain links TRBV6-1 with TRBJ2-6; 7 bases map to TRBD1. The CDR3 runs to 17 residues. The trim removed 5 bases at V and 0 bases at J, leaving 7 bases unmatched. Germline V gene data show CDR1 as MNHNS and CDR2 as SASEGT. The CDR3 coding sequence is TGTGCCAGCAGTCGATCGACAGGGAACTCTGGGGCCAACGTCCTGACTTTC. The encoded protein is CASSRSTGNSGANVLTF.

The chain has TRBV7-9 and TRBJ2-3; TRBD1 agrees at 7 bases. The germline V gene encodes CDR1 SEHNR and CDR2 FQNEAQ (reference sequence). This CDR3 contains 16 residues. Trimming at V came to 5 bases and at J to 4 bases, leaving 12 bases not matched to a gene. DNA of the CDR3: TGTGCCAGCAGCACCAACCAAGTGACAGGGCCAGATACGCAGTATTTT. As protein: CASSTNQVTGPDTQYF.

This clonotype appeared a few times. The chain is built from TRBV5-1 and TRBJ2-1; 14 bases agree with TRBD2. The CDR3 is 16 amino acids. The germline CDR1 and CDR2 sequences are SGHRS and YFSETQ. Trimming removed 3 bases from V and 10 bases from J; junction bases left unmatched: 9. This chain's CDR3 is CASSSPTGLAGDEQFF. The DNA of the CDR3 is TGCGCCAGCAGCTCCCCGACGGGACTAGCGGGAGACGAGCAGTTCTTC.

The V gene is TRBV4-1, the J gene TRBJ2-3, with D possibly TRBD2 on 5 matching bases. This CDR3 contains 14 residues. V lost 2 bases and J 4 bases, leaving 10 bases between the germline ends. Germline V gene sequence: CDR1 MGHRA, CDR2 YSYEKL. The CDR3 DNA is TGCGCCAGCAGCCAACTGCGGGCGGCAGATACGCAGTATTTT. It translates to CASSQLRAADTQYF.

This clonotype has at least ten counts. The V gene is TRBV4-2, the J gene TRBJ2-1; possibly TRBD1 for D (5 bases). The CDR3 is 16 residues long. CDR1 LGHNA and CDR2 YNFKEQ come from the germline V gene. V was shortened by 1 base and J by 7 bases, with 17 bases between the two germline ends. The DNA for the CDR3 is TGTGCCAGCAGCCAAGGTGGCAGGGCGATCGGGAATGAGCAGTTCTTC. It is translated as CASSQGGRAIGNEQFF.

J is TRBJ1-2 and V is TRBV5-5; TRBD1 might be the D (5 bases). V was pared by 0 bases and J by 3 bases, with 15 bases between. The CDR3 spans 16 residues. The germline V gene encodes CDR1 SGHKS and CDR2 YYEKEE (reference sequence). CDR3 amino acids: CASSLVIGDLYYGYTF. CDR3 nucleotides: TGTGCCAGCAGCTTGGTGATCGGGGACCTTTACTATGGCTACACCTTC.

The rearrangement uses TRBV12-3 or TRBV12-4 and TRBJ1-4; a possible D gene is TRBD1 (6 bases). V was trimmed by 7 bases and J by 1 base, leaving 10 bases between them. This CDR3 spans 14 amino acids. The CDR3 is CASTHRVTNEKLFF. As DNA, the CDR3 is TGTGCCAGCACCCACAGGGTAACTAATGAAAAACTGTTTTTT.

The chain's CDR3 is CASSSPGREQFF. CDR3 coding DNA: TGTGCCAGCAGTTCTCCTGGGCGGGAGCAGTTCTTC. The rearrangement links TRBV12-3 or TRBV12-4 to TRBJ2-1; D ambiguous. V was trimmed by 4 bases and J by 10 bases, leaving 11 bases between them. This CDR3 region has 12 residues.

The rearrangement joins TRBV6-6 to TRBJ2-7; no clear D gene. V was pared by 0 bases and J by 3 bases, with 6 bases between. The CDR3 runs 13 residues. CDR1 is MNHNY, CDR2 SVGAGI, per germline (reference sequence). CDR3 DNA: TGTGCCAGCAGTTACTCGATTAGCTACGAGCAGTACTTC. Its translation is CASSYSISYEQYF.